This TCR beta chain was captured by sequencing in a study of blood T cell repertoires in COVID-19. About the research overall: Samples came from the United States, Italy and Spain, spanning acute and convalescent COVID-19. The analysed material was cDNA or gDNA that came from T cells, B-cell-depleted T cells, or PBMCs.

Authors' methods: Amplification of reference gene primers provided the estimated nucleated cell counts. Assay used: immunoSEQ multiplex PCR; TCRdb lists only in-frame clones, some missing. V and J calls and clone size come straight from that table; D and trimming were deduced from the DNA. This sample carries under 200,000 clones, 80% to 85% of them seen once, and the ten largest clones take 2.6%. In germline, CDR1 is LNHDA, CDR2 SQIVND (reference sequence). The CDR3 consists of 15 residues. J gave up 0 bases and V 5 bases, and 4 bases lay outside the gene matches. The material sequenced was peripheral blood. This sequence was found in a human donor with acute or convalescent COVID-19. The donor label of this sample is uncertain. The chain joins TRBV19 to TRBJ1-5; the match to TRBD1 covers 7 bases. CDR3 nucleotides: TGTGCCAGTAGTCCCCAGGGGGATAGCAATCAGCCCCAGCATTTT. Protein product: CASSPQGDSNQPQHF.